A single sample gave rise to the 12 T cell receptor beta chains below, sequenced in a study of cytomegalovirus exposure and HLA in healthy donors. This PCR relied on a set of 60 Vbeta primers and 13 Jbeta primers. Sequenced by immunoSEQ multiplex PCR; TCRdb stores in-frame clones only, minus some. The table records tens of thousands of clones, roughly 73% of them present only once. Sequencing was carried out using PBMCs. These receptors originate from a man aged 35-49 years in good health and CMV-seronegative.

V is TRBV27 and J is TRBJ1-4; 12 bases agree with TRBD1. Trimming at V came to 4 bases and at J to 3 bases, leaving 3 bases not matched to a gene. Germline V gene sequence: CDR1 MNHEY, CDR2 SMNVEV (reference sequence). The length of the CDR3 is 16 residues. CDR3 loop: CASSWDRGPANEKLFF. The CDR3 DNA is TGTGCCAGCAGTTGGGACAGGGGGCCGGCTAATGAAAAACTGTTTTTT. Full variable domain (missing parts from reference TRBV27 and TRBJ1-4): EAQVTQNPRYLITVTGKKLTVTCSQNMNHEYMSWYRQDPGLGLRQIYYSMNVEVTDKGDVPEGYKVSRKEKRNFPLILESPSPNQTSLYFCASSWDRGPANEKLFFGSGTQLSVL.

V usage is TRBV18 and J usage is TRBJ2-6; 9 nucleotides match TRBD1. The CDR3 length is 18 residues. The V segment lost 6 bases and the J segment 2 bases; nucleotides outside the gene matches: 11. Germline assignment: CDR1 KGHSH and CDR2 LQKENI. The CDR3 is CASSGGTGPLTGANVLTF. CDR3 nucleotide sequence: TGTGCCAGCTCGGGGGGGACAGGGCCCTTGACTGGGGCCAACGTCCTGACTTTC.

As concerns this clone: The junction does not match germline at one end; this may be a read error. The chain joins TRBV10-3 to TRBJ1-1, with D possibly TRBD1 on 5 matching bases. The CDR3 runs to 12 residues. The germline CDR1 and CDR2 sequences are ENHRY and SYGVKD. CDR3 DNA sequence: TGTGCCAGCAGTTATCCAGGGCCTGAAGCTTTCTTT. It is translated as CASSYPGPEAFF.

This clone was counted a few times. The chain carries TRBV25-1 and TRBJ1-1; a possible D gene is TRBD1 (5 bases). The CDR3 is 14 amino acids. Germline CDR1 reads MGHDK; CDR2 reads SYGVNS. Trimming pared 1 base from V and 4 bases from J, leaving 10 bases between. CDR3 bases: TGTGCCAGCAGTGAATGGCAGGGCCTCACTGAAGCTTTCTTT. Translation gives CASSEWQGLTEAFF.

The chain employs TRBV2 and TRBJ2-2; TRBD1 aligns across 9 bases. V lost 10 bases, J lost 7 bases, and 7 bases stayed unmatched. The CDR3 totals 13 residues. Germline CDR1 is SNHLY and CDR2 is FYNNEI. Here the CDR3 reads CANGQGRVGELFF. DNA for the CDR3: TGTGCCAACGGACAGGGGAGGGTCGGGGAGCTGTTTTTT.

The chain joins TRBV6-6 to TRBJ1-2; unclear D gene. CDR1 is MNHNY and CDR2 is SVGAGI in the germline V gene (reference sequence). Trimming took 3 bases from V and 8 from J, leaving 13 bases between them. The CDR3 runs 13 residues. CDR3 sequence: CASSYSGEWGYTF. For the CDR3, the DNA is TGTGCCAGCAGTTATTCCGGGGAGTGGGGCTACACCTTC.

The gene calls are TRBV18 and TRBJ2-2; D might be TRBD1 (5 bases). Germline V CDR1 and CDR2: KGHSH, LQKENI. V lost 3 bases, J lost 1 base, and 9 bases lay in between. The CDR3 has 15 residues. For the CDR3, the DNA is TGTGCCAGCTCACCCACCACAGGGAACACCGGGGAGCTGTTTTTT. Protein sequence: CASSPTTGNTGELFF.

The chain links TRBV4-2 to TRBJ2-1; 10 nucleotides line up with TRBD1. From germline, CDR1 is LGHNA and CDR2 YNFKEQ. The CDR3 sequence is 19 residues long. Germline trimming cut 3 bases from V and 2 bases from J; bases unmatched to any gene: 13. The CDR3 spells CASSHPTGGETKTYNEQFF. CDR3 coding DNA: TGTGCCAGCAGCCACCCGACAGGGGGCGAGACAAAAACCTACAATGAGCAGTTCTTC.

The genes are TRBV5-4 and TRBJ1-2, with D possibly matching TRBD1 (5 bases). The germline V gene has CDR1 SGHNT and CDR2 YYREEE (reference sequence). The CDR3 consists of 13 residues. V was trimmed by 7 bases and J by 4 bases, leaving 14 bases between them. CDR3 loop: CASGSGLGYGYTF. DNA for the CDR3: TGTGCCAGCGGGTCAGGGTTGGGCTATGGCTACACCTTC.

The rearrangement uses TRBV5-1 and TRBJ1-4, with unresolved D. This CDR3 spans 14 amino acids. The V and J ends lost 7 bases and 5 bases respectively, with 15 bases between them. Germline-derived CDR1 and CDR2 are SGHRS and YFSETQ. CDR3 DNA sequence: TGCGCCAGCTCGAAACTCAACCCAAATGAAAAACTGTTTTTT. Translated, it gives CASSKLNPNEKLFF. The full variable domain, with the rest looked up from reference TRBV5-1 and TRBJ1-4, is KAGVTQTPRYLIKTRGQQVTLSCSPISGHRSVSWYQQTPGQGLQFLFEYFSETQRNKGNFPGRFSGRQFSNSRSEMNVSTLELGDSALYLCASSKLNPNEKLFFGSGTQLSVL.

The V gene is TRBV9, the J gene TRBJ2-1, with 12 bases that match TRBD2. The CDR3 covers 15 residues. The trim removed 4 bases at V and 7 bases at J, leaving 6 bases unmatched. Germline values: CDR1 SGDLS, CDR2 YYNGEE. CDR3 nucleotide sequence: TGTGCCAGCAGCCCGACTAGCGGGAGTTGGAATGAGCAGTTCTTC. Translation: CASSPTSGSWNEQFF.

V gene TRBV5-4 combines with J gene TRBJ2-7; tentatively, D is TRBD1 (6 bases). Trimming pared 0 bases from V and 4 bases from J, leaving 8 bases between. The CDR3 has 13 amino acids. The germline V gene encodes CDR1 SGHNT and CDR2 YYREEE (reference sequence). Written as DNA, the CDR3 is TGTGCCAGCAGCTTGGCAGGGGTATACGAGCAGTACTTC. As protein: CASSLAGVYEQYF.